These 9 T cell receptor beta chains share one sample of origin, sequenced in a study of graft-versus-host responses after intestinal transplantation. These receptors have no identified antigens. The assay was immunoSEQ multiplex PCR, and TCRdb's table has in-frame clones only and misses some. Found here are over 80,000 clones, less than 95% of them singletons; the top ten hold around 0.36%. The sample in question was unstimulated CD8+ T cells sorted from spleen or lymph node cells, obtained before transplant. These receptors were obtained from a human donor who was the organ donor for an intestinal transplant.

A few counts support this clone. The rearrangement uses TRBV9 and TRBJ1-1; D possibly corresponds to TRBD1 (5 bases). The CDR3 loop spans 15 amino acids. Trimming removed 5 bases at V and 5 bases at J, with 19 bases between. Germline V gives CDR1 SGDLS, CDR2 YYNGEE. The CDR3 is CASSAWGGAGTEAFF. CDR3 coding DNA: TGTGCCAGCAGTGCTTGGGGGGGAGCGGGAACTGAAGCTTTCTTT. The variable domain in full, with the rest retrieved from reference TRBV9 and TRBJ1-1, is DSGVTQTPKHLITATGQRVTLRCSPRSGDLSVYWYQQSLDQGLQFLIQYYNGEERAKGNILERFSAQQFPDLHSELNLSSLELGDSALYFCASSAWGGAGTEAFFGQGTRLTVV.

The chain carries TRBV27 and TRBJ2-2, with D perhaps matching TRBD2 (6 bases). The CDR3 contains 12 residues. Germline V gene data show CDR1 as MNHEY and CDR2 as SMNVEV (reference sequence). The V end was cut by 6 bases, the J end by 8 bases, with 10 bases between. The CDR3 coding sequence is TGTGCCAGCAGCCTTCGGGGGGGGGAGCTGTTTTTT. It specifies CASSLRGGELFF.

V gene TRBV9 combines with J gene TRBJ2-3; the D gene is possibly TRBD2 (5 bases). With 2 bases removed from V and 2 bases from J, the gap between germline ends came to 9 bases. CDR3 length: 14 amino acids. Germline V gene lookup returns CDR1 SGDLS and CDR2 YYNGEE. The CDR3 loop is CASSVGRHTDTQYF. Written as DNA, the CDR3 is TGTGCCAGCAGCGTTGGGAGACACACAGATACGCAGTATTTT.

The genes are TRBV27 and TRBJ1-1; D gene unclear. In germline, CDR1 is MNHEY, CDR2 SMNVEV (reference sequence). The CDR3 spans 13 residues. V was cut by 4 bases and J by 1 base, with 7 bases left in between. In DNA form, the CDR3 reads TGTGCCAGCAGTTACCGCGAGAACACTGAAGCTTTCTTT. It encodes CASSYRENTEAFF.

The rearrangement joins TRBV5-1 to TRBJ1-1; possible D gene TRBD1, 6 bases. The CDR3 totals 14 residues. Germline V lookup: CDR1 SGHRS, CDR2 YFSETQ. Trimming cost V 0 bases and J 7 bases, with 13 bases left between them. The CDR3 here is CASSLVQGWNEAFF. The CDR3 DNA is TGCGCCAGCAGCTTGGTACAGGGATGGAATGAAGCTTTCTTT.

The chain links TRBV4-3 to TRBJ1-6, with D possibly being TRBD1 (5 bases). Per germline, CDR1 LGHNA and CDR2 YSLEER. This CDR3 is built from 15 residues. V lost 1 base, J lost 10 bases, and 14 bases lay in between. CDR3 in amino acids: CASSQAWRGGSPLHF. CDR3 bases: TGCGCCAGCAGCCAAGCTTGGAGGGGTGGGTCACCCCTCCACTTT.

The V gene is TRBV19, the J gene TRBJ1-5; D perhaps matches TRBD1 (5 bases). CDR3 size: 14 residues. Trimming left V 5 bases short and J 0 bases short, with 8 bases between. Per germline, CDR1 LNHDA and CDR2 SQIVND (reference sequence). CDR3 DNA sequence: TGTGCCAGTAGTCCGGGACTTAGCAATCAGCCCCAGCATTTT. Translation gives CASSPGLSNQPQHF. Using reference TRBV19 and TRBJ1-5 for the parts outside the CDR3, the full variable domain is DGGITQSPKYLFRKEGQNVTLSCEQNLNHDAMYWYRQDPGQGLRLIYYSQIVNDFQKGDIAEGYSVSREKKESFPLTVTSAQKNPTAFYLCASSPGLSNQPQHFGDGTRLSIL.

V gene TRBV6-7 combines with J gene TRBJ2-3; weak D call: TRBD1 (6 bases). TRBV6-7 is filed as an ORF, its function uncertain. V was shortened by 5 bases and J by 3 bases, with 18 bases between the two germline ends. This CDR3 region has 16 residues. The CDR3 DNA reads as TGTGCCAGCAGTCCACCTTGGGGGCGAGGGACAGATACGCAGTATTTT. It specifies CASSPPWGRGTDTQYF.

The rearrangement uses TRBV9 and TRBJ1-6; 7 bases agree with TRBD1. Trimming took 2 bases from V and 2 from J; bases not matched to a gene: 1. CDR3 size: 15 residues. Germline CDR1 reads SGDLS; CDR2 reads YYNGEE. The CDR3: CASSVGTAYNSPLHF. The CDR3 DNA sequence: TGTGCCAGCAGCGTGGGGACAGCCTATAATTCACCCCTCCACTTT.